This T cell receptor (beta chain) was sequenced in a study of CXCR3-negative and CXCR3-positive naive CD8 T cells. This CDR3 is 14 amino acids long. Germline lookup yields CDR1 LNHNV and CDR2 YYDKDF (reference sequence). At 300,000 cells each, triplicate sorts were carried out for each CD8+ T cell subset. UMI labels and 5' RACE were used to prepare the TRB cDNA libraries. Reprocessing the 5' RACE reads, TCRdb reports a single entry for every CDR3 protein and omits DNA. The data show about 81,000 distinct CDR3 sequences, and the top ten clones hold roughly 1.5%. Of note for this clonotype: What it recognizes is unknown.

Study-wide results and limits: Naive subsets displayed similar surface CD5, and TCR strength was inferred from TRB CDR3 properties.

The chain carries TRBV15 and TRBJ2-1. The TCR was taken from a human donor in good health. Some clones in this sample may be carry-over from other donors' samples. Sample: naive CXCR3- CD8+ T cells from blood. Documented subset: CD45RO-CCR7+CD27+CD95- naive CD8+ T cells lacking CXCR3 (TNR3-). CDR3 residues: CAASGGGRSSEQFF.